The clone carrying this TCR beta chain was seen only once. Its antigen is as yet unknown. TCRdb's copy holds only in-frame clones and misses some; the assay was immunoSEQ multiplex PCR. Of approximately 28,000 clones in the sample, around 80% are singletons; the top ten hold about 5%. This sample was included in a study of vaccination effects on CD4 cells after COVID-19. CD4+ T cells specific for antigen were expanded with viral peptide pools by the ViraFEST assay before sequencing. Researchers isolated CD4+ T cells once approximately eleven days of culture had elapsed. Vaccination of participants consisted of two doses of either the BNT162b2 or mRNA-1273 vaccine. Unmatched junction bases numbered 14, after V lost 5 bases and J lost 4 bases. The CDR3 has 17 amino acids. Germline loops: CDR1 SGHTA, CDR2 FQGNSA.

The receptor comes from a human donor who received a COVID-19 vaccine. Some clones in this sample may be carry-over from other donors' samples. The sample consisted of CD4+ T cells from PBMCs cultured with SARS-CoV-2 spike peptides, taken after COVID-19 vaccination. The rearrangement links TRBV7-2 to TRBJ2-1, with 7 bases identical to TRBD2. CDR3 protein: CASSRTLGGGPYNEQFF. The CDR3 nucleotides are TGTGCCAGCAGCCGCACGCTAGGCGGGGGACCTTACAATGAGCAGTTCTTC.